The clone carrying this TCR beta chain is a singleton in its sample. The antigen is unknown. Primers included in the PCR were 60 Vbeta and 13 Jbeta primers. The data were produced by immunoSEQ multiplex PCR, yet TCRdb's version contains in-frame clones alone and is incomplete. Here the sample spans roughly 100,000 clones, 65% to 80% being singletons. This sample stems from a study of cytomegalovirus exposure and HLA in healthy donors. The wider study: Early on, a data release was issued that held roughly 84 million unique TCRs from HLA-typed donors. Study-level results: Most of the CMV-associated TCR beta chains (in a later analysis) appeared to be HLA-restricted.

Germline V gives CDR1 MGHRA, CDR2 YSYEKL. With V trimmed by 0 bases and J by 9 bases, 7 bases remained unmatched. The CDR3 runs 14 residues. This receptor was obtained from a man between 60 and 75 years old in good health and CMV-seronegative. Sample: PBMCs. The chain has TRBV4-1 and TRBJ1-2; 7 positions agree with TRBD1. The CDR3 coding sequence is TGCGCCAGCAGCCAAGAAGCGAGACAGGGAAGCTACACCTTC. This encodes CASSQEARQGSYTF.